Below are 27 T cell receptor beta chains sequenced from a single sample in a study of a mutant IDH1 vaccine in newly diagnosed glioma. The method was immunoSEQ multiplex PCR; TCRdb's version includes in-frame clones alone and lacks a portion of them. The table shows about 46,000 clones, with 86% occurring only once. Indicated time point: baseline, week 1 (first vaccination visit). The treatment was: pre-vaccination baseline after standard-of-care therapy. Material: PBMCs, obtained from a glioma patient treated with radiotherapy, temozolomide or both. The source of these receptors is a man aged 35 to 55 with glioma.

V and J are TRBV21-1 and TRBJ2-5. TRBV21-1 is tagged as a pseudogene. There are 15 residues in the CDR3. The CDR3 sequence: CASNQGARDQETQYF. As DNA, the CDR3 is TGTGCCAGCAACCAAGGGGCGCGGGACCAAGAGACCCAGTACTTC.

V usage is TRBV7-8 and J usage is TRBJ1-2; D might be TRBD1 (6 bases). The CDR3 has 14 amino acids. Trimming stripped 5 bases from V and 6 bases from J, with 16 bases between. CDR1 is SGHVS and CDR2 is FQNEAQ in the germline V gene. The CDR3 nucleotides are TGTGCCAGCAGCGTAACACAGGGTCAGGATGGCTACACCTTC. As protein: CASSVTQGQDGYTF. Full variable domain (rest looked up from reference TRBV7-8 and TRBJ1-2): GAGVSQSPRYKVAKRGQDVALRCDPISGHVSLFWYQQALGQGPEFLTYFQNEAQLDKSGLPSDRFFAERPEGSVSTLKIQRTQQEDSAVYLCASSVTQGQDGYTFGSGTRLTVV.

The chain has TRBV19 and TRBJ2-7; D possibly corresponds to TRBD1 (6 bases). Germline-derived CDR1 and CDR2 are LNHDA and SQIVND (reference sequence). The CDR3 contains 14 residues. V lost 5 bases and J 5 bases, leaving 16 bases between the germline ends. The CDR3 region is CASSSAGDRDEQYF. CDR3 DNA: TGTGCCAGTAGTTCCGCAGGGGATCGCGACGAGCAGTACTTC. The full variable domain, rest sourced from reference TRBV19 and TRBJ2-7, is DGGITQSPKYLFRKEGQNVTLSCEQNLNHDAMYWYRQDPGQGLRLIYYSQIVNDFQKGDIAEGYSVSREKKESFPLTVTSAQKNPTAFYLCASSSAGDRDEQYFGPGTRLTVT.

The chain couples TRBV6-1 to TRBJ2-7, with TRBD2 identical over 13 bases. Germline V lookup: CDR1 MNHNS, CDR2 SASEGT. Losses at the gene ends were 4 bases for V and 6 bases for J; bases not matched to a gene: 9. The length of the CDR3 is 16 residues. The CDR3 region is CASSGGQGLAGREQYF. As DNA, the CDR3 is TGTGCCAGCAGTGGTGGACAGGGACTAGCGGGACGCGAGCAGTACTTC.

This chain uses TRBV6-5 with TRBJ1-4; 8 nucleotides agree with TRBD1. Germline V lookup: CDR1 MNHEY, CDR2 SVGAGI. This CDR3 region has 15 residues. With V trimmed by 2 bases and J by 8 bases, 7 bases remained unmatched. CDR3 residues: CASSYLRGRWEKLFF. The CDR3, as DNA: TGTGCCAGCAGTTACCTCAGGGGGCGTTGGGAAAAACTGTTTTTT.

The chain recombines TRBV4-1 with TRBJ2-6, with 7 positions matching TRBD1. CDR3 length equals 17 residues. J gave up 2 bases and V 4 bases, and 8 bases lay outside the gene matches. The germline V gene encodes CDR1 MGHRA and CDR2 YSYEKL. The DNA for the CDR3 is TGCGCCAGCAGCCGACAGGGAAGCAAAACTGGGGCCAACGTCCTGACTTTC. Translation gives CASSRQGSKTGANVLTF.

The gene calls are TRBV9 and TRBJ2-7; D possibly corresponds to TRBD1 (5 bases). The germline CDR1 and CDR2 sequences are SGDLS and YYNGEE. Trimming left V 0 bases short and J 6 bases short, with 16 bases between. This CDR3 spans 15 amino acids. CDR3 residues: CASSVEGKRSAEQYF. The CDR3 coding sequence is TGTGCCAGCAGCGTAGAGGGGAAAAGGTCTGCCGAGCAGTACTTC.

Only one count was recorded for this clone. This chain connects TRBV19 to TRBJ1-1, with TRBD1 matching 7 bases. CDR3 size: 14 residues. V shed 7 bases and J 3 bases; nucleotides not matched to a gene: 8. CDR1 and CDR2 from the germline V gene are LNHDA and SQIVND (reference sequence). This CDR3 reads CASTSGTAYTEAFF. CDR3 bases: TGTGCCAGTACCTCCGGGACAGCGTACACTGAAGCTTTCTTT.

The V call is TRBV5-1, the J call TRBJ2-7; 7 bases are shared with TRBD2. The CDR3 has 15 residues. Germline CDR1 and CDR2: SGHRS and YFSETQ. V lost 4 bases, J lost 1 base, and 8 bases stayed unmatched. CDR3: CASSTQGGPSYEQYF. CDR3 sequence (DNA): TGCGCCAGCAGCACTCAGGGAGGGCCTTCCTACGAGCAGTACTTC. Full variable domain (rest looked up from reference TRBV5-1 and TRBJ2-7): KAGVTQTPRYLIKTRGQQVTLSCSPISGHRSVSWYQQTPGQGLQFLFEYFSETQRNKGNFPGRFSGRQFSNSRSEMNVSTLELGDSALYLCASSTQGGPSYEQYFGPGTRLTVT.

V usage is TRBV4-3 and J usage is TRBJ2-6; D call uncertain. V gave up 4 bases and J gave up 1 base, with 11 bases separating them. The germline gives CDR1 LGHNA, CDR2 YSLEER. CDR3 length: 16 residues. This CDR3 is CASSPHGSSGANVLTF. The CDR3 DNA follows: TGCGCCAGCAGCCCACATGGGTCTTCTGGGGCCAACGTCCTGACTTTC.

CDR3 sequence reads: CASSVQGTEAFF. Written as DNA, the CDR3 is TGTGCCAGCAGCGTTCAGGGAACTGAAGCTTTCTTT. The chain uses TRBV9 and TRBJ1-1; D is perhaps TRBD1 (5 bases). The CDR3 totals 12 residues. Germline CDR1 and CDR2: SGDLS and YYNGEE. V gave up 2 bases and J gave up 5 bases, with 7 bases separating them.

This chain links TRBV10-2 with TRBJ2-5, with D uncertain. V was pared by 0 bases and J by 0 bases, with 5 bases between. The CDR3 contains 14 residues. The germline V gene has CDR1 WSHSY and CDR2 SAAADI. The CDR3 coding sequence is TGCGCCAGCAGTGAGTCGGGGTACCAAGAGACCCAGTACTTC. Its translation is CASSESGYQETQYF.

The V gene is TRBV10-3, the J gene TRBJ2-6; 8 nucleotides line up with TRBD1. Per the germline V gene, CDR1 is ENHRY and CDR2 is SYGVKD. With V trimmed by 4 bases and J by 0 bases, 5 bases remained unmatched. The CDR3 runs 17 residues. The CDR3 loop is CAISVGTGGSGANVLTF. The DNA of the CDR3 is TGTGCCATCAGTGTTGGAACAGGGGGCTCTGGGGCCAACGTCCTGACTTTC.

J is TRBJ2-7 and V is TRBV6-5, with 8 bases fitting TRBD1. Losses at the gene ends were 2 bases for V and 5 bases for J; bases not matched to a gene: 5. CDR1 is MNHEY and CDR2 is SVGAGI in the germline V gene. The CDR3 has 14 amino acids. CDR3: CASSYQQGVNEQYF. CDR3 nucleotide sequence: TGTGCCAGCAGTTACCAACAGGGGGTCAACGAGCAGTACTTC.

In this sample, this clone turned up once. As DNA, the CDR3 is TGTGCCAGGCCCCCCGAGCAGTACTTC. Translation gives CARPPEQYF. The genes are TRBV9 and TRBJ2-7, with D unclear. With 8 bases removed from V and 6 bases from J, the gap between germline ends came to 6 bases. This CDR3 has 9 amino acids. Germline V gene lookup returns CDR1 SGDLS and CDR2 YYNGEE.

This rearrangement joins TRBV11-2 to TRBJ2-7, with 12 bases identical to TRBD2. CDR1 is SGHAT, CDR2 FQNNGV, per germline. CDR3 length: 14 amino acids. The trim removed 6 bases at V and 6 bases at J, leaving 6 bases unmatched. CDR3 sequence reads: CASSYGLAGTEQYF. The CDR3 nucleotides read TGTGCCAGCAGTTACGGACTAGCGGGAACCGAGCAGTACTTC.

This chain connects TRBV7-2 to TRBJ1-5; D gene ambiguous. Germline V lookup: CDR1 SGHTA, CDR2 FQGNSA. Trimming removed 5 bases at V and 0 bases at J, with 17 bases between. This CDR3 contains 17 residues. CDR3 residues: CASSRLPLANSNQPQHF. CDR3 sequence (DNA): TGTGCCAGCAGCCGCCTCCCGTTGGCCAATAGCAATCAGCCCCAGCATTTT. The whole variable domain, filled in from reference TRBV7-2 and TRBJ1-5, reads GAGVSQSPSNKVTEKGKDVELRCDPISGHTALYWYRQSLGQGLEFLIYFQGNSAPDKSGLPSDRFSAERTGGSVSTLTIQRTQQEDSAVYLCASSRLPLANSNQPQHFGDGTRLSIL.

The rearrangement joins TRBV4-3 to TRBJ2-1; the match to TRBD1 covers 8 bases. Trimming cost V 1 base and J 5 bases; bases outside gene matches: 4. The CDR3 extends over 15 amino acids. Germline CDR1 LGHNA, CDR2 YSLEER. For the CDR3, the DNA is TGCGCCAGCAGCCAAGGGTCCAGGGGGCACAATGAGCAGTTCTTC. This gives the protein CASSQGSRGHNEQFF.

The chain uses TRBV5-5 and TRBJ1-5, with 7 bases fitting TRBD1. The germline V gene has CDR1 SGHKS and CDR2 YYEKEE (reference sequence). The J segment lost 0 bases and the V segment lost 4 bases, leaving 4 bases of the junction unmatched. This CDR3 contains 15 residues. The CDR3 bases are TGTGCCAGCAGCCCACGGACAGGTAGCAATCAGCCCCAGCATTTT. Its translation is CASSPRTGSNQPQHF.

The chain recombines TRBV6-4 with TRBJ2-1, with D unresolved. Looked up from germline, CDR1 is MRHNA and CDR2 is SNTAGT. This CDR3 contains 12 residues. Trimming took off 2 bases at V and 7 bases at J, with 6 bases between the two ends. The CDR3 here is CASSDAWNEQFF. Written as DNA, the CDR3 is TGTGCCAGCAGTGACGCGTGGAATGAGCAGTTCTTC.

This clone was detected once. The V gene is TRBV14, the J gene TRBJ1-1; 9 bases match TRBD1. Per germline, CDR1 SGHDN and CDR2 FVKESK. The CDR3 is 14 residues long. Trimming cost V 2 bases and J 3 bases; bases outside gene matches: 1. The CDR3 sequence: CASSQYRGHTEAFF. The CDR3 DNA sequence: TGTGCCAGCAGCCAATACAGGGGGCACACTGAAGCTTTCTTT.

This clone was counted a single time. The chain uses TRBV7-2 and TRBJ2-2; D gene ambiguous. CDR3 length: 15 amino acids. Germline V gene lookup returns CDR1 SGHTA and CDR2 FQGNSA. V was shortened by 2 bases and J by 1 base, with 8 bases between the two germline ends. CDR3 region: CASSLSTGNTGELFF. The CDR3 region has the DNA TGTGCCAGCAGCTTAAGTACTGGGAACACCGGGGAGCTGTTTTTT.

The rearrangement joins TRBV19 to TRBJ2-7, with D unresolved. Trimming pared 1 base from V and 5 bases from J, leaving 12 bases between. There are 14 residues in the CDR3. Germline V gene sequence: CDR1 LNHDA, CDR2 SQIVND (reference sequence). This CDR3 is CASSIGTRTDEQYF. In DNA, the CDR3 is TGTGCCAGTAGTATAGGGACCCGGACCGACGAGCAGTACTTC.

This chain uses TRBV6-5 with TRBJ2-3; 11 bases match TRBD2. Looked up from germline, CDR1 is MNHEY and CDR2 is SVGAGI. This CDR3 comprises 12 residues. V lost 8 bases to trimming and J lost 14 bases; unmatched junction nucleotides: 9. CDR3 sequence: CASYKTSGMWYF. The CDR3 nucleotides read TGTGCCAGCTACAAGACTAGCGGGATGTGGTATTTT.

The genes are TRBV29-1 and TRBJ2-7; D call uncertain. The CDR3 length is 14 residues. Germline lookup yields CDR1 SQVTM and CDR2 ANQGSEA. V shed 4 bases and J shed 5 bases, with 18 bases lying between them. CDR3 protein: CSVGPRLMSDEQYF. The CDR3 DNA reads TGCAGCGTTGGTCCGAGGCTAATGAGTGACGAGCAGTACTTC.

This chain links TRBV6-5 with TRBJ2-7, with D possibly being TRBD1 or TRBD2 (6 bases each). CDR1 is MNHEY, CDR2 SVGAGI, per germline. The CDR3 sequence is 15 residues long. V was cut by 6 bases and J by 4 bases, with 19 bases left in between. CDR3 region: CASSSLGGRGYEQYF. In DNA form, the CDR3 reads TGTGCCAGCAGCTCCCTAGGGGGGAGAGGGTACGAGCAGTACTTC.

The chain combines TRBV5-1 with TRBJ2-7; D ambiguous. Trimming removed 1 base at V and 1 base at J, with 9 bases between. This CDR3 comprises 14 residues. CDR1 and CDR2 from the germline V gene are SGHRS and YFSETQ. This CDR3 is CASSLRHQSYEQYF. In DNA form, the CDR3 reads TGCGCCAGCAGCTTGCGTCACCAATCCTACGAGCAGTACTTC.